Described below is a single TCR beta chain sequence and its context. The antigen this receptor binds is unknown. No base-level quality is on record; no much larger clone is a single base apart. Based on the germline V gene (reference sequence), the CDR1 and CDR2 sequences are SGHNT and YYREEE. V loses 0 bases at its end and J loses 1 base; junction bases beyond the gene matches: 6. The cysteine opens and the phenylalanine closes a CDR3 of 18 amino acids. Only CDR3 DNA remains: 54 bases, in frame from the first base. Another Seattle source contributed samples from volunteer blood donors who had recovered from COVID-19. The collaborating institutions used their own protocols to collect whole blood in K2EDTA tubes. For TCRbeta analysis, collaborator samples were shipped as frozen whole blood, as isolated PBMCs, or as DNA extracted from either sample type. This sample was taken from a study of blood T cell repertoires in COVID-19 (dated by TCRdb to between 2020 and 2021). In terms of the full investigation: Collaborator samples came from the United States, Italy and Spain and covered acute and convalescent phases of COVID-19. Subjects who had been exposed to COVID-19, were actively infected with it, or had recovered from it provided the deeply sampled blood TCRbeta repertoires that made up the dataset. The prospective study material was composed of cDNA or gDNA derived from T cells, B-cell-depleted T cells, or PBMCs. Where available, HLA class I and class II types were taken from metadata supplied by the sample provider and were not determined by assay-based typing. The repertoires were released in a freely available public database intended as a resource for research on the immune response to SARS-CoV-2. A de-identified subject ID, COVID-19 status, age in years and sex were almost always included in the sample metadata. The samples were drawn from two sources: the first 160 participants of the ongoing ImmuneRACE study, and 950 to 1,500 subjects contributed by 6 global collaborators.

Overall results and qualifications from the work: The quantity of clinical and demographic metadata differed by source and by participant and was supplied without curation.

The immunoSEQ Assay, a bias-controlled multiplex PCR, was used to amplify TCRbeta CDR3 regions from genomic DNA. Regarding the original processing steps: The number of nucleated cells in each sample was estimated from the amplification of reference gene primers within the assay. To quantify the absolute abundance of each unique TCRbeta CDR3 rearrangement, sequence reads were collapsed and filtered. For each sample, productive Simpson clonality was calculated as the square root of Simpson's diversity index across productive rearrangements. This immuneACCESS table, as held by TCRdb, lists in-frame sequences with V and J called but not all clones. Of the missing ones, under half trace to an unresolved V gene in checked studies; the others have no known cause. Clonal size and the V and J genes are those of that table, whereas D and trimming came from the DNA. This sample gives over 95,000 clones in total; about 88% of them show up just once. Under 9% of the sample rests with the top ten.

Sequenced: peripheral blood. This sequence was found in a woman aged 70 to 79 who had recovered from COVID-19. This chain joins TRBV5-4 to TRBJ2-1, with 11 bases matching TRBD2. The CDR3 reads as follows: CASSLALAGGPSYNEQFF. In nucleotides, the sequence is TGTGCCAGCAGCTTGGCGCTAGCGGGAGGCCCATCCTACAATGAGCAGTTCTTC. Reference TRBV5-4 and TRBJ2-1 proteins supply the regions before and after the CDR3; the full variable domain is: ETGVTQSPTHLIKTRGQQVTLRCSSQSGHNTVSWYQQALGQGPQFIFQYYREEENGRGNFPPRFSGLQFPNYSSELNVNALELDDSALYLCASSLALAGGPSYNEQFFGPGTRLTVL.